A single sample gave rise to the 16 T cell receptor beta chains below, sequenced in a study of CD8 T cells in ankylosing spondylitis. TCRdb re-analysed the 5' RACE reads in MiXCR, keeping a single row per CDR3 protein. The data show around 330,000 distinct CDR3 sequences, 9.5% to 13% seen once. What was sequenced was blood, either unsorted or a sorted T cell fraction (not recorded which). The receptors here all came from a female donor with ankylosing spondylitis or in good health (not recorded which).

J is TRBJ2-5 and V is TRBV10-3; possible D gene TRBD2, 6 bases. CDR3 length: 15 residues. V dropped 2 bases and J dropped 2 bases, with 12 bases sitting between them. The germline CDR1 and CDR2 sequences are ENHRY and SYGVKD. The CDR3 sequence: CAISERAGPQETQYF. The CDR3 DNA follows: TGTGCCATCAGTGAGAGGGCGGGGCCGCAAGAGACCCAGTACTTC.

About this clonotype: This may be a read error: a much more frequent sequence differs by one nucleotide. This rearrangement joins TRBV20-1 to TRBJ2-7, with D perhaps given as TRBD1 or TRBD2 (6 bases each). Germline V CDR1 and CDR2: DFQATT, SNEGSKA (reference sequence). This CDR3 contains 16 residues. Written as DNA, the CDR3 is TGCTGTGCTAGAGGTATTCGCCCAGGGGACTTCTACGAGCAGTACTTC. Amino acid sequence: CCARGIRPGDFYEQYF.

This clonotype was recorded at least ten times. The chain carries TRBV5-6 and TRBJ2-7; D perhaps matches TRBD1 (5 bases). Germline-derived CDR1 and CDR2 are SGHDT and YYEEEE. V lost 4 bases and J lost 2, with 13 bases in between. The CDR3 has 14 amino acids. The CDR3 is CASSQRRATYEQYF. The CDR3 coding sequence is TGTGCCAGCAGCCAACGCAGGGCGACCTACGAGCAGTACTTC.

At least ten counts were recorded for this clonotype. The chain recombines TRBV5-1 with TRBJ2-5; 8 bases match TRBD2. The CDR3 sequence is 14 residues long. From germline, CDR1 is SGHRS and CDR2 YFSETQ. Unmatched junction bases numbered 5, after V lost 2 bases and J lost 5 bases. The CDR3 bases are TGCGCCAGCAGCTTTGAGCGGGGGTCCGAGACCCAGTACTTC. Protein: CASSFERGSETQYF.

This clonotype came up a few times. The chain employs TRBV12-3 or TRBV12-4 and TRBJ2-3; D tentatively fits TRBD1 or TRBD2 (5 bases each). The CDR3 sequence is 17 residues long. The ends were cut back, 4 bases at V and 0 bases at J, with 17 bases in the middle. The CDR3 bases are TGTGCCAGCAGTTCCACCGTAGGGGCGGGCAGCACAGATACGCAGTATTTT. Protein sequence: CASSSTVGAGSTDTQYF.

This clonotype was counted many times. This chain uses TRBV20-1 with TRBJ2-1; possible D gene TRBD1, 6 bases. CDR3 length: 14 amino acids. The germline CDR1 and CDR2 sequences are DFQATT and SNEGSKA (reference sequence). V was trimmed by 1 base and J by 2 bases, leaving 9 bases between them. The CDR3: CSARGDITYNEQFF. The CDR3 coding sequence is TGCAGTGCTAGAGGGGACATAACCTACAATGAGCAGTTCTTC.

V usage is TRBV12-3 or TRBV12-4 and J usage is TRBJ2-5; D is tentatively TRBD1 or TRBD2 (7 bases each). The CDR3 consists of 15 residues. The ends were cut back, 4 bases at V and 4 bases at J, with 16 bases in the middle. CDR3 region: CASSSQGGWGETQYF. The DNA for the CDR3 is TGTGCCAGCAGTTCCCAGGGGGGGTGGGGAGAGACCCAGTACTTC.

This clonotype was recorded many times. This chain uses TRBV25-1 with TRBJ2-7; a weak D match, TRBD1 (6 bases). This CDR3 is built from 16 residues. Trimming removed 4 bases from V and 5 bases from J, with 21 bases in between. CDR1 MGHDK and CDR2 SYGVNS come from the germline V gene. In DNA form, the CDR3 reads TGTGCCAGCAGTGTGACAGGTTCGTCCGGAAGGGACGAGCAGTACTTC. Translation gives CASSVTGSSGRDEQYF.

In its sample, this clonotype was seen many times. J is TRBJ2-5 and V is TRBV7-8; a weak D match, TRBD2 (5 bases). Germline-derived CDR1 and CDR2 are SGHVS and FQNEAQ. The CDR3 is 13 residues long. V lost 2 bases, J lost 5 bases, and 9 bases lay in between. For the CDR3, the DNA is TGTGCCAGCAGCTTAAGGCTAGCTGAGACCCAGTACTTC. This encodes CASSLRLAETQYF. Variable domain in full (rest from reference TRBV7-8 and TRBJ2-5): GAGVSQSPRYKVAKRGQDVALRCDPISGHVSLFWYQQALGQGPEFLTYFQNEAQLDKSGLPSDRFFAERPEGSVSTLKIQRTQQEDSAVYLCASSLRLAETQYFGPGTRLLVL.

At least ten counts were recorded for this clonotype. The chain uses TRBV29-1 and TRBJ2-5; TRBD2 is a possible D gene (7 bases). Germline lookup yields CDR1 SQVTM and CDR2 ANQGSEA. This CDR3 has 17 residues. Trimming pared 1 base from V and 4 bases from J, leaving 22 bases between. The chain's CDR3 is CSVEVFEGGRAVETQYF. The CDR3 DNA reads TGCAGCGTTGAAGTCTTCGAGGGGGGGAGGGCAGTAGAGACCCAGTACTTC. Together with reference TRBV29-1 and TRBJ2-5, the CDR3 gives the full variable domain: SAVISQKPSRDICQRGTSLTIQCQVDSQVTMMFWYRQQPGQSLTLIATANQGSEATYESGFVIDKFPISRPNLTFSTLTVSNMSPEDSSIYLCSVEVFEGGRAVETQYFGPGTRLLVL.

This clonotype was counted a few times. The V call is TRBV15, the J call TRBJ2-1, with D possibly matching TRBD2 (6 bases). Per germline, CDR1 LNHNV and CDR2 YYDKDF (reference sequence). This CDR3 is 16 amino acids long. The V gene lost 1 base and the J gene lost 7 bases, with 17 bases spanning the gap. CDR3 sequence reads: CATSRGPAGVENEQFF. The CDR3 DNA reads TGTGCCACCAGCAGAGGTCCAGCGGGCGTTGAGAATGAGCAGTTCTTC. Combining the CDR3 with reference TRBV15 and TRBJ2-1 gives the whole variable domain DAMVIQNPRYQVTQFGKPVTLSCSQTLNHNVMYWYQQKSSQAPKLLFHYYDKDFNNEADTPDNFQSRRPNTSFCFLDIRSPGLGDTAMYLCATSRGPAGVENEQFFGPGTRLTVL.

Ten or more counts support this clonotype. The junction departs from the called germline gene at one end, perhaps through a read error. V usage is TRBV12-3 or TRBV12-4 and J usage is TRBJ2-7; D remains unclear. The CDR3 covers 12 residues. The CDR3 reads CASSLAGWARRF. The CDR3 DNA follows: TGTGCCAGCAGTTTAGCTGGATGGGCTCGCCGTTTC.

Many counts were recorded for this clonotype. The chain recombines TRBV6-2 or TRBV6-3 with TRBJ2-3; TRBD2 agrees at 9 bases. The CDR3 totals 15 residues. Unmatched junction bases numbered 5, after V lost 6 bases and J lost 1 base. Germline CDR1 MNHEY, CDR2 SVGEGT. CDR3 sequence (DNA): TGTGCCAGCAGACAAGCGGGAGGCCGCACAGATACGCAGTATTTT. Protein sequence: CASRQAGGRTDTQYF.

The V and J genes are TRBV28 and TRBJ1-2; 7 bases are shared with TRBD1. The CDR3 length is 15 residues. The V gene's germline CDR1 is MDHEN and CDR2 SYDVKM. J gave up 2 bases and V 3 bases, and 6 bases lay outside the gene matches. CDR3 residues: CASSFPPGQNYGYTF. The CDR3 DNA sequence: TGTGCCAGCAGTTTCCCCCCGGGACAGAACTATGGCTACACCTTC.

There are many counts of this clonotype. The rearrangement joins TRBV6-5 to TRBJ1-5; TRBD1 matches at 9 bases. The germline gives CDR1 MNHEY, CDR2 SVGAGI. J gave up 1 base and V 2 bases, and 9 bases lay outside the gene matches. There are 18 residues in the CDR3. As DNA, the CDR3 is TGTGCCAGCAGTTACGCTGGGACAGGGAGAGGGAGCAATCAGCCCCAGCATTTT. Amino acids: CASSYAGTGRGSNQPQHF.

The chain is built from TRBV7-9 and TRBJ2-7; the D is unclear. CDR1 SEHNR and CDR2 FQNEAQ come from the germline V gene (reference sequence). V lost 4 bases to trimming and J lost 6 bases, with 7 bases between them. CDR3 length: 11 residues. DNA for the CDR3: TGTGCCAGCAGCTCCTCTCGCGAGCAGTACTTC. Amino acids: CASSSSREQYF.